The 20 T cell receptor beta chains in this list originate from one sample, sequenced in a study of blood T cell repertoires in COVID-19. Here immunoSEQ multiplex PCR was the method, and the copy in TCRdb shows in-frame clones only, minus some. The sample records almost 400,000 clones, 88% being singletons. The sequencing sample was made of PBMCs or T cells enriched from blood (not recorded which). Receptor source: a woman aged 30 to 39 with acute COVID-19.

V is TRBV27 and J is TRBJ1-6, with a weak D call TRBD1 (5 bases). CDR1 MNHEY and CDR2 SMNVEV come from the germline V gene (reference sequence). V was cut by 6 bases and J by 8 bases, with 8 bases left in between. The CDR3 runs to 12 residues. DNA of the CDR3: TGTGCCAGCAGAGGGGCGTATTCACCCCTCCACTTT. It is translated as CASRGAYSPLHF.

The gene calls are TRBV4-1 and TRBJ1-5, with TRBD1 identical over 9 bases. The V gene's germline CDR1 is MGHRA and CDR2 YSYEKL. The CDR3 covers 14 residues. The V segment lost 4 bases and the J segment 5 bases; nucleotides outside the gene matches: 3. The CDR3 sequence: CASSPRQGDQPQHF. The CDR3 DNA reads TGCGCCAGCAGCCCCCGACAGGGGGATCAGCCCCAGCATTTT.

This chain uses TRBV7-3 with TRBJ2-7; the D gene is possibly TRBD1 (6 bases). V shed 4 bases and J shed 6 bases, with 13 bases lying between them. CDR3 size: 13 residues. Germline lookup yields CDR1 SGHTA and CDR2 FQGTGA. CDR3 sequence reads: CASSSRGQTEQYF. The DNA of the CDR3 is TGTGCCAGCAGCTCCAGGGGCCAGACCGAGCAGTACTTC.

The chain recombines TRBV7-3 with TRBJ2-5, with TRBD1 matching over 7 bases. The CDR3 is 18 amino acids. Unmatched junction bases numbered 17, after V lost 0 bases and J lost 7 bases. Looked up from germline, CDR1 is SGHTA and CDR2 is FQGTGA. DNA of the CDR3: TGTGCCAGCAGCTTAACGGTTAGGGACATGACAGGGATCGGGACCCAGTACTTC. Its protein is CASSLTVRDMTGIGTQYF.

The chain uses TRBV6-5 and TRBJ2-5; 12 nucleotides align to TRBD2. This CDR3 contains 16 residues. The ends lost 0 bases at V and 5 bases at J; junction bases unmatched: 4. Germline CDR1 reads MNHEY; CDR2 reads SVGAGI. DNA for the CDR3: TGTGCCAGCAGTTACTCAGGACTAGCGGGGTCGGAGACCCAGTACTTC. Translating it yields CASSYSGLAGSETQYF.

The genes are TRBV29-1 and TRBJ2-3; 7 bases align to TRBD1. This CDR3 is 18 amino acids long. Germline V gene sequence: CDR1 SQVTM, CDR2 ANQGSEA. Germline trimming cut 4 bases from V and 2 bases from J; bases unmatched to any gene: 18. CDR3: CSVGLRGHRGGDTDTQYF. CDR3 bases: TGCAGCGTTGGACTAAGAGGCCACAGGGGCGGTGACACAGATACGCAGTATTTT.

The chain recombines TRBV24-1 with TRBJ2-1; 7 nucleotides match TRBD2. The CDR3 consists of 16 residues. J was trimmed by 0 bases and V by 5 bases; bases with no gene match: 6. Germline loops: CDR1 KGHDR, CDR2 SFDVKD. CDR3 DNA sequence: TGTGCCACCAGTGCCCGCCGCGGGAGCTCCTACAATGAGCAGTTCTTC. It specifies CATSARRGSSYNEQFF.

The chain employs TRBV7-9 and TRBJ1-2, with 8 bases identical to TRBD1. J lost 4 bases, V lost 4 bases, and 5 bases had no gene match. The CDR3 loop spans 14 amino acids. Germline CDR1 reads SEHNR; CDR2 reads FQNEAQ (reference sequence). CDR3 sequence: CASSWTGSSYGYTF. The CDR3 coding sequence is TGTGCCAGCAGCTGGACAGGGAGTTCCTATGGCTACACCTTC.

CDR3 sequence: CASRWHNYGYTF. In nucleotides, the CDR3 is TGTGCCAGCAGATGGCATAACTATGGCTACACCTTC. V and J are TRBV12-3 or TRBV12-4 and TRBJ1-2; D is uncertain. V was clipped by 6 bases and J by 1 base, with 6 bases between them. The CDR3 is made up of 12 amino acids.

This chain links TRBV7-2 with TRBJ2-5; 11 bases align to TRBD2. J lost 7 bases, V lost 2 bases, and 9 bases had no gene match. In germline, CDR1 is SGHTA, CDR2 FQGNSA. This CDR3 contains 16 residues. CDR3 sequence reads: CASSLTSGGPQRTQYF. The CDR3 DNA reads TGTGCCAGCAGCTTAACTAGCGGGGGCCCCCAGCGGACCCAGTACTTC.

This chain uses TRBV3-1 (or the pseudogene TRBV3-2) with TRBJ1-2; D ambiguous. The CDR3 loop spans 14 amino acids. Germline CDR1 is LGHDT and CDR2 is YNNKEL (reference sequence). V lost 4 bases, J lost 1 base, and 10 bases lay in between. CDR3 sequence (DNA): TGTGCCAGCAGCCCAAGGACTGATAACTATGGCTACACCTTC. Amino acids: CASSPRTDNYGYTF.

The chain uses TRBV27 and TRBJ2-3; D is undetermined. The CDR3 spans 13 residues. V was cut by 6 bases and J by 6 bases, with 13 bases left in between. The germline CDR1 and CDR2 sequences are MNHEY and SMNVEV (reference sequence). The CDR3 loop reads CASSLRPRDTQYF. The CDR3 DNA sequence: TGTGCCAGCAGCCTGCGCCCCAGGGATACGCAGTATTTT.

The rearrangement joins TRBV6-4 to TRBJ2-4, with D perhaps matching TRBD1 (5 bases). V lost 6 bases, J lost 7 bases, and 13 bases lay in between. CDR1 is MRHNA and CDR2 is SNTAGT in the germline V gene. The CDR3 covers 13 residues. CDR3 sequence reads: CASSTGLGNIQYF. The CDR3 bases are TGTGCCAGCAGCACAGGCCTAGGGAACATTCAGTACTTC.

The chain has TRBV19 and TRBJ1-1; D perhaps matches TRBD1 (6 bases). The ends were cut back, 7 bases at V and 4 bases at J, with 13 bases in the middle. Germline values: CDR1 LNHDA, CDR2 SQIVND (reference sequence). The CDR3 extends over 13 amino acids. CDR3 nucleotides: TGTGCCAGTAAAGGACAGACGGGCACTGAAGCTTTCTTT. Translation gives CASKGQTGTEAFF.

This clone was seen a single time. The chain joins TRBV29-1 to TRBJ1-2; no firm D call. This CDR3 is built from 12 residues. Germline V gene data show CDR1 as SQVTM and CDR2 as ANQGSEA. The germline V and J ends were trimmed by 3 bases and 5 bases, with 10 bases remaining between them. CDR3 amino acids: CSVDEGGYGYTF. The CDR3 coding sequence is TGCAGCGTTGACGAGGGAGGATATGGCTACACCTTC.

The chain carries TRBV5-1 and TRBJ1-1; no firm D call. The CDR3 has 14 residues. Germline loops: CDR1 SGHRS, CDR2 YFSETQ. V gave up 0 bases and J gave up 8 bases, with 14 bases separating them. The CDR3 reads CASSLDGTSGEAFF. DNA of the CDR3: TGCGCCAGCAGCTTGGACGGCACCTCCGGGGAAGCTTTCTTT.

This clone was seen more than once but under ten times. J is TRBJ1-4 and V is TRBV19; D not resolved. Germline V CDR1 and CDR2: LNHDA, SQIVND (reference sequence). The CDR3 is 13 residues long. The V end lost 7 bases, the J end lost 8 bases, and 14 bases lay between the germline ends. The CDR3 loop reads CASMGWPREKLFF. The DNA of the CDR3 is TGTGCCAGTATGGGCTGGCCAAGGGAAAAACTGTTTTTT.

The CDR3 region has the DNA TGTGCCAGTAGTATGCGGCACCTGAACACTGAAGCTTTCTTT. Its translation is CASSMRHLNTEAFF. The chain joins TRBV19 to TRBJ1-1; D gene unclear. Germline V gives CDR1 LNHDA, CDR2 SQIVND (reference sequence). The CDR3 loop spans 14 amino acids. V lost 3 bases, J lost 0 bases, and 8 bases lay in between.

This clone is a singleton in its sample. CDR3 coding DNA: TGTGCCATCAGTGAGTCCGAGGGACAGGGGTTATTTATCGGCTACACCTTC. Protein: CAISESEGQGLFIGYTF. This chain uses TRBV10-3 with TRBJ1-2, with 10 bases fitting TRBD1. The germline V gene encodes CDR1 ENHRY and CDR2 SYGVKD. Unmatched junction bases numbered 12, after V lost 0 bases and J lost 8 bases. The CDR3 has 17 residues.

This chain connects TRBV5-6 to TRBJ1-2; maybe TRBD1 (5 bases). CDR3 length equals 14 residues. The V gene's germline CDR1 is SGHDT and CDR2 YYEEEE. V was trimmed by 1 base and J by 2 bases, leaving 9 bases between them. This chain's CDR3 is CASSLTGPNYGYTF. The CDR3 bases are TGTGCCAGCAGCTTGACAGGACCCAACTATGGCTACACCTTC.